The sequence of this T cell receptor (beta chain) was determined in a study of CD8+ T cells in alopecia areata. On this clone: Other DNA sequences in the sample encode the same CDR3.

Unmatched junction bases numbered 3, after V lost 2 bases and J lost 5 bases. This CDR3 is built from 13 residues. The germline gives CDR1 SQVTM, CDR2 ANQGSEA. Investigators isolated RNA and reverse transcribed it into cDNA to act as the sequencing template. Profiled with immunoSEQ multiplex PCR; TCRdb holds only in-frame clones, not every one. Found here are about 120,000 clones, less than 70% of them singletons; the top ten hold 2.5% to 3.5%. This clonotype was obtained from a human donor in good health. The sample was CD4+ T cells sorted from blood. The chain uses TRBV29-1 and TRBJ2-7, with 10 bases lining up with TRBD1. The CDR3 sequence is CSVERDRGNEQYF. The DNA for the CDR3 is TGCAGCGTTGAACGGGACAGGGGCAACGAGCAGTACTTC.